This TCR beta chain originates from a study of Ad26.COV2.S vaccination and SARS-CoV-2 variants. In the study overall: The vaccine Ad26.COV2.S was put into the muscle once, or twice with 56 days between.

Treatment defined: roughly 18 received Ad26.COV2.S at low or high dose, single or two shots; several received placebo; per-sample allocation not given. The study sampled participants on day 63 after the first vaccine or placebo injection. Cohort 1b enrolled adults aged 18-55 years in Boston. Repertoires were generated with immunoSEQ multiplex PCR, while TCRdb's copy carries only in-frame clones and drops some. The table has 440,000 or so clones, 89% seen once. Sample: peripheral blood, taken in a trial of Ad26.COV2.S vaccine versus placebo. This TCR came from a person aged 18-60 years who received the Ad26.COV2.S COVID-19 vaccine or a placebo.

CDR3 nucleotide sequence: TGTGCCAGCAGCCAGCCCGGGGAGACCCAGTACTTC. It codes for CASSQPGETQYF. The chain couples TRBV14 to TRBJ2-5; D is undetermined. This CDR3 has 12 amino acids. The ends were cut back, 3 bases at V and 5 bases at J, with 7 bases in the middle. Germline CDR1 is SGHDN and CDR2 is FVKESK.